These 5 T cell receptor beta chains were all obtained from the same sample, sequenced in a study of blood T cell repertoires in COVID-19. The table came from immunoSEQ multiplex PCR; TCRdb's copy has only in-frame clones and leaves some out. Of about 110,000 clones listed, about four fifths are singletons. The source material was peripheral blood. All receptors come from an older woman with acute or convalescent COVID-19.

V usage is TRBV3-1 (or the pseudogene TRBV3-2) and J usage is TRBJ2-7; 15 bases agree with TRBD2. CDR3 length: 20 residues. Germline CDR1 reads LGHDT; CDR2 reads YNNKEL (reference sequence). V shed 4 bases, J shed 0 bases, and the junction held 13 bases outside the gene matches. The CDR3: CASSPIPGLAGGPTSYEQYF. The CDR3 nucleotides are TGTGCCAGCAGCCCAATCCCCGGACTAGCGGGAGGGCCTACCTCCTACGAGCAGTACTTC.

CDR3 protein: CASSFGRTSGGAVADTQYF. The CDR3 nucleotides read TGCGCCAGCAGCTTCGGGAGGACTAGCGGGGGGGCAGTCGCAGATACGCAGTATTTT. V is TRBV5-1 and J is TRBJ2-3; 15 bases are shared with TRBD2. Germline trimming cut 2 bases from V and 4 bases from J; bases unmatched to any gene: 11. Per germline, CDR1 SGHRS and CDR2 YFSETQ. The CDR3 extends over 19 amino acids.

The chain joins TRBV5-4 to TRBJ2-5, with TRBD2 identical over 11 bases. V was clipped by 4 bases and J by 1 base; unmatched bases: 3. The CDR3 totals 15 residues. In germline, CDR1 is SGHNT, CDR2 YYREEE (reference sequence). This CDR3 is CASSAGTSGQETQYF. The CDR3 DNA sequence: TGTGCCAGCAGCGCCGGGACTAGCGGCCAAGAGACCCAGTACTTC.

The chain uses TRBV5-1 and TRBJ2-7, with 9 bases that match TRBD1. Looked up from germline, CDR1 is SGHRS and CDR2 is YFSETQ. Trimming cost V 1 base and J 1 base; bases outside gene matches: 6. The CDR3 runs 16 residues. For the CDR3, the DNA is TGCGCCAGCAGCTTGATGGGACAGGGTGGGTCCTACGAGCAGTACTTC. This codes for CASSLMGQGGSYEQYF.

The V call is TRBV5-1, the J call TRBJ1-1; 8 bases line up with TRBD1. The V gene's germline CDR1 is SGHRS and CDR2 YFSETQ. V dropped 3 bases and J dropped 4; count of bases not matched to a gene: 5. This CDR3 is built from 14 residues. The CDR3 reads CASSSAQGATEAFF. For the CDR3, the DNA is TGCGCCAGCAGCTCCGCCCAGGGGGCCACTGAAGCTTTCTTT. The variable domain in full, completed from reference TRBV5-1 and TRBJ1-1, reads KAGVTQTPRYLIKTRGQQVTLSCSPISGHRSVSWYQQTPGQGLQFLFEYFSETQRNKGNFPGRFSGRQFSNSRSEMNVSTLELGDSALYLCASSSAQGATEAFFGQGTRLTVV.